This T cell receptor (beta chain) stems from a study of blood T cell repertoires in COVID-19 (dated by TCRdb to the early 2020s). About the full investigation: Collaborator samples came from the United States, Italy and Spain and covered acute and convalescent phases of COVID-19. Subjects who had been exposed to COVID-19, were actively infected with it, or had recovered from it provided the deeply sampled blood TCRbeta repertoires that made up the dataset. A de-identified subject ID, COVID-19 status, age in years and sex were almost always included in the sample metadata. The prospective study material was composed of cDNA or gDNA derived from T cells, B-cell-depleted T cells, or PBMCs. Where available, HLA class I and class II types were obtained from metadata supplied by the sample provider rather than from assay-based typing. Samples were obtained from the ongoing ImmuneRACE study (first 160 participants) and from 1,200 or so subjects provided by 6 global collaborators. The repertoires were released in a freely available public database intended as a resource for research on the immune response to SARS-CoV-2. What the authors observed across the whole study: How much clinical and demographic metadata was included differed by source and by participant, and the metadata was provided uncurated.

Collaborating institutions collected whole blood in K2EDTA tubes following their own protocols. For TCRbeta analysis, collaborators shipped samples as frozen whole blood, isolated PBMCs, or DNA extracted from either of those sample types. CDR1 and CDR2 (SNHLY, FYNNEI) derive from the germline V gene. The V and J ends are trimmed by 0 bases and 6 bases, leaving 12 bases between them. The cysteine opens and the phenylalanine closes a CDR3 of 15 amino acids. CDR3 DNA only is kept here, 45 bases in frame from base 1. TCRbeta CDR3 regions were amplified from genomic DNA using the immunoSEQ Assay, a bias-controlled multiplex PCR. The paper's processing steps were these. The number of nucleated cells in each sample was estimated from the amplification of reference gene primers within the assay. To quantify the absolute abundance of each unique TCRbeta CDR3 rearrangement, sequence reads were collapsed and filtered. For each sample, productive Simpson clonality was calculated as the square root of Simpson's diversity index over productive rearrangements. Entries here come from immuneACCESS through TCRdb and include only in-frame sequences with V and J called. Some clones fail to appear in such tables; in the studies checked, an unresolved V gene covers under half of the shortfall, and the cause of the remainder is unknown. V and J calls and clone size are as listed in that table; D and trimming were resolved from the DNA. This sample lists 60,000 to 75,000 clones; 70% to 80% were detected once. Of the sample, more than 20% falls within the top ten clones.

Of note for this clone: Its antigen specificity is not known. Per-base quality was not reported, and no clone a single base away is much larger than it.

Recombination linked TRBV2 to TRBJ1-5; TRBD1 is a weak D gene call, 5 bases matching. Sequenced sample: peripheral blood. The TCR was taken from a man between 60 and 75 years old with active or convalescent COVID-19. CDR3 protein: CASSEAAGDPQPQHF. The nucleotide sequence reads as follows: TGTGCCAGCAGTGAAGCGGCGGGGGATCCTCAGCCCCAGCATTTT.